This T cell receptor beta chain emerged from a study of monozygotic twins with inflammatory bowel disease. The study, taken as a whole, reports: Heterogeneous immunosuppressive treatment regimens may have introduced variability into patient repertoires.

The authors isolated total RNA from whole blood without sorting T cells. As to this clonotype: Antigen: not known.

Germline loops: CDR1 DFQATT, CDR2 SNEGSKA (reference sequence). This CDR3 has 14 amino acids. Eight separate reactions for every sample produced the cDNA. Researchers used template switching to add UMIs featuring a 6-nucleotide sample barcode. TCRdb reprocessed the 5' RACE reads; each CDR3 protein has one entry and no DNA is given. The table counts about 380,000 distinct CDR3 sequences; just over 2.5% lies in the top ten. This chain connects TRBV20-1 to TRBJ2-7; TCRdb designates TRBD1, a call that cannot be tested without DNA. Material for sequencing was blood. This clonotype was obtained from a human donor with ulcerative colitis or Crohn's disease, or a healthy co-twin of an affected twin (not recorded which). The CDR3 loop reads CSAPTGAVTYEQYF.